This TCR beta chain was recorded in a study of T cell responses to AZD1222 COVID-19 vaccine. Study-wide points: The CD4 TCRs associated with vaccination extended across spike and predominated at 160-218 and 743-854.

V trimming: 6 bases; J trimming: 1 base; junction bases outside the gene matches: 5. Germline V gene lookup returns CDR1 MDHEN and CDR2 SYDVKM. There are 15 residues in the CDR3. The assay was immunoSEQ multiplex PCR, and TCRdb's table has in-frame clones only and misses some. The sample lists over 65,000 clones; 88% were seen once. This clone came up once. As yet, its antigen is unknown. The chain has TRBV28 and TRBJ2-2; 7 bases map to TRBD1. The TCR sequence derives from an adult who received the AZD1222 COVID-19 vaccine. The sequences come from peripheral blood, collected 28 days after the second AZD1222 dose. This chain's CDR3 is CASREDRVNTGELFF. CDR3 in DNA: TGTGCCAGCAGGGAAGACAGGGTGAACACCGGGGAGCTGTTTTTT.